This T cell receptor (beta chain) was observed in a study of regulatory T cells in long-lasting Graves disease (dated by TCRdb to about 2021). General notes on the study: In the newly diagnosed Graves' disease group, patients had been taking antithyroid drugs for less than 3 months. The study took place in China and was registered as a clinical trial. A total of approximately 35 samples underwent TCR sequencing: about 13 from persistent and some 20 from newly diagnosed Graves' disease patients. Peripheral blood TCR sequencing and RNA sequencing compared persistent Graves' disease patients with newly diagnosed Graves' disease patients.

This clonotype was counted many times. It lacks a known antigen. The sample holds no much larger clone one base away, and base qualities are not on file. Broad study findings and their caveats: Persistent Graves' disease patients showed lower TCR Shannon entropy and fewer highly expanded clones than newly diagnosed patients, suggesting clonal expansion. Peripheral blood alone was examined, since thyroid tissue, which constituted the primary lesion, could not be accessed. A larger number of public clonotypes was shared among persistent patients (around 2,700) than among newly diagnosed patients (roughly 980). Only the TCR beta chain was sequenced and analyzed. The authors noted that the small sample size was a limitation that may lower accuracy.

The library was prepared using multiplex PCR. Instrument on record: Illumina HiSeq 4000. To build TCR beta libraries, CDR3 regions were amplified by Arm-PCR using iRepertoire HTBI primers. Gel purification was performed on PCR products prior to sequencing. The study's processing was this. A total of 62 TRBV and some 13 TRBJ segments were identified across samples and were used for gene usage analysis of CDR3 amino acid clonotypes. COPE and FqMerger were used to merge the filtered high-quality paired reads into contigs. Contigs were aligned with BLAST to IMGT TRBV, TRBD and TRBJ reference genes, and CDR3 was defined per IMGT. Any clonotype with a frequency above 0.1% was classified as a highly expanded clone. Shannon entropy was used to measure repertoire diversity, and the Gini coefficient was used to measure V-J evenness. A clonotype was considered public if more than one individual shared it. In TCRdb, the public reads were trimmed at Q25 with fastp and aligned with MiXCR, with productive beta chains retained. CDR3 protein sequences are deduplicated, and each keeps its most common genes and DNA. For this entry, the V and J calls and clone size follow TCRdb and not the study's own pipeline. In all, the sample holds roughly 380,000 distinct CDR3 sequences, and approximately 15% of those were seen once. The ten most abundant clones make up 25% to 30% of the sample.

What this sample's time point label stands for: newly diagnosed GD, antithyroid drugs for less than 3 months. RNA was extracted from PBMCs in TRIzol for both TCR sequencing and RNA sequencing. The diagnosis of Graves' disease followed American Thyroid Association guidelines. Patients for the study were recruited at an endocrinology department in Xi'an, China. Each patient gave 7.5 to 10 milliliters of peripheral blood, collected in an EDTA anticoagulant tube. Ficoll Paque Plus density gradient separation was used to isolate PBMCs, and no further T cell sorting was done. RNA quality was checked with an Agilent 2100 Bioanalyzer and agarose gel, and concentration with a NanoDrop 2000. These data were also filed under a second study, of T cells in Graves' hyperthyroidism and ophthalmopathy. Per the second study: Stable Graves' hyperthyroidism was defined as no progression to ophthalmopathy during 18 months of follow-up. Hyperthyroidism patients were newly diagnosed, had a disease duration of under 2 months, and were aged 18 to 65 years. Patients with uncontrolled infections, other autoimmune diseases, pregnancy or lactation were excluded. Clinical symptoms, serum thyroxine and TRAb, thyroid ultrasound, and orbital computed tomography formed the basis for the diagnoses. The first round of RT-PCR for the TCR CDR3 was performed with the HTBI primer set and the Qiagen OneStep RT-PCR kit. Most expanded thyroid clonotypes (frequency above 0.001) were also detected in blood, a finding suggesting that blood repertoires may reflect thyroid immune responses. A model built on a 13 V-J signature distinguished ophthalmopathy from stable hyperthyroidism, reaching around 90% sensitivity and 81% to 83% specificity in cross-validation and 80%/75% in testing. In validation, the model predicted progression to ophthalmopathy a median of 6.5 months before onset, with approximately 70% sensitivity and about 72% specificity. TCR V-J signatures able to tell the groups apart were searched for in a discovery cohort of 90 to 100 patients, of whom around 43 had Graves' ophthalmopathy and roughly 58 had stable Graves' hyperthyroidism. An independent validation cohort of under 20 hyperthyroidism patients and approximately 16 patients who later progressed to ophthalmopathy tested prospective prediction of ophthalmopathy. The 85 to 100 discovery patients were divided at random into training and test sets in a 7:3 ratio. In about 6 Graves' hyperthyroidism patients, the study also compared T-cell repertoires from thyroid tissue with T-cell repertoires from blood. Following sampling, methimazole starting at 30 mg daily was given to hyperthyroidism patients, and high-dose intravenous methylprednisolone was given to ophthalmopathy patients. Libraries were constructed in a second round of multiplex PCR, after which size selection and purification were carried out. Libraries were sequenced paired-end with 100 bp reads on an Illumina HiSeq2000. SOAPnuke was used to process the raw data, removing reads that contained adapters or uncalled bases, had a mean Phred below 15, or lacked an exact match to the constant primer or identifier. High-quality paired reads were merged with COPE v1.2.5, and unique nucleotide sequences were defined as clonotypes. Clonotypes were aligned to IMGT TRBV, TRBD and TRBJ reference segments using MiTCR v1.1. Only V-J combinations with frequency above 0.0001, covering 99% to 99.2% of repertoires, were analysed. A TCS score was defined as the ratio between F50 (clonal expansion) and ExV (chaos), using BLOSUM62-based TCRdist between CDR3 peptides within each V-J. Welch's t-statistics and random forest reduced fewer than 550 V-J features to 10 to 15, which were used in a naive Bayes classifier (R e1071). No statistical method was used to set the sample size in advance, and investigators knew the group allocation. The paper describes TCR Vbeta CDR3 sequencing of 135 peripheral blood samples, made up of roughly 45 ophthalmopathy patients, some 76 hyperthyroidism patients and 17 progressor patients.

This sample comprised peripheral blood mononuclear cells (PBMCs), obtained at new diagnosis, from a patient treated with antithyroid drugs. The TCR comes from a man aged 40-49 years with Graves disease. Donor details come from another sample of the same person, matched by shared clones.

The DNA sequence is as follows: TGTGCCAGCTCACCACGCGGGGGTTTTCTACGGGAGACCCAGTACTTC. Its product reads: CASSPRGGFLRETQYF. The receptor chain draws on TRBV18 and TRBJ2-5; 7 bases in between match TRBD2. Taken from cysteine to phenylalanine, the CDR3 has 16 residues. The sequence is cut down to CDR3 DNA, 48 bases in frame from base 1. Looking up the germline V gene yields CDR1 KGHSH and CDR2 LQKENI. Trimming leaves V shorter by 1 base and J shorter by 5 bases, with the junction holding 10 bases beyond the gene matches.